The rows below give T cell receptor beta chains drawn from one sample of a study of T cells in Graves' hyperthyroidism and ophthalmopathy. TCRdb passed the multiplex PCR reads through MiXCR, listing each CDR3 protein once. The table has some 800,000 distinct CDR3 sequences, 35% to 45% seen once; the top ten hold approximately 8.7%. Sequenced sample: blood. These receptors all come from a man younger than 30 with Graves' hyperthyroidism. CDR3s include the opening cysteine and the closing phenylalanine or tryptophan.

TRBV6-4 CASSDRGSGGYGYTF
TRBV10-3 CASSYGDPSVAPQPQHF
TRBV2 CASSEGDFSYEQYF
TRBV2 CASRRDEGGYGYTF
TRBV15 CATSLLDRGLETQYF
TRBV6-1 CASTGTGDNQPQHF
TRBV19 CASTLAGSREETQYF
TRBV10-3 CAISADRESNNSPLHF
TRBV10-3 CATSGTESNQPQHF
TRBV20-1 CSAPDRGLYEQYF
TRBV29-1 CSSQGDLNTEAFF
TRBV3-1 CASSQDMREGETQYF
TRBV7-9 CASSPLRAGREETQYF
TRBV6-6 CASRRSGQGGNSPLHF
TRBV6-1 CASSEAWDNSYEQYF
TRBV19 CASNGHSRSLSYEQYF
TRBV9 CASSKWTGSSYEQYF
TRBV5-1 CASSLRRTGELFF
TRBV19 CASSATGQNQPQHF
TRBV13 CASSHTGGTEAFF
TRBV7-2 CASSLGTQGTSYEQYF
TRBV7-6 CASSPRTARSYEQYF
TRBV5-5 CASSRDRGEVIYGYTF
TRBV19 CASRKGTLEETQYF
TRBV4-1 CASSQAPTGSEQYF
TRBV29-1 CSVEGRDTEAFF
TRBV2 CASSFGGITEKLFF
TRBV20-1 CSASAIPQGARPQHF
TRBV12-3/TRBV12-4 CASTQQGAGQPQHF
TRBV20-1 CSAGPQDTQYF
TRBV2 CARSQRNTGELFF
TRBV9 CASSVGTSGTETQYF
TRBV2 CASLGASGANVLTF
TRBV7-2 CASRSLRGNTEAFF
TRBV10-3 CASSGTGIPYEQYF
TRBV7-9 CASSLSRGQGNQPQHF
TRBV2 CASSDNSGSSYEQYF
TRBV7-2 CASSLELGRSNTEAFF
TRBV29-1 CSIGGQLFLNTGELFF
TRBV25-1 CASSESRTGPVGPQHF
TRBV10-3 CAISEGDENQPQYF
TRBV6-1 CASSEGVHGYTF
TRBV7-3 CASSLIRVFLFSPLHF
TRBV20-1 CTAQGGGQPQHF
TRBV6-1 CASKDGANYGYTF
TRBV7-6 CASSRSDRGAGNTIYF
TRBV5-2 CASNLARGASQETQYF
TRBV7-2 CASSLVGQGVYEQYF
TRBV29-1 CSVGTQKGGYTF
TRBV29-1 CSAADSTYEQYF
TRBV9 CASSAGLYQETQYF